This entry lists 7 T cell receptor beta chains sequenced from one sample in a study of spatial heterogeneity in lung cancer. General observations from the study: In tumors, expanded intratumoral alpha and beta TCR counts tracked mutation counts.

These receptors are not linked to any known antigen. The time point here: sample taken at primary tumor resection. MiXCR, run by TCRdb on the 5' RACE reads, gives a single entry per CDR3 protein. The sample holds about 14,000 distinct CDR3 sequences, roughly 5.4% seen once. Material: lung tumor tissue, obtained at surgery. These receptors originate from a female donor with early-stage non-small cell lung cancer.

This clonotype was observed many times. The chain has TRBV12-3 or TRBV12-4 and TRBJ1-1; D might be TRBD1 (5 bases). The CDR3 length is 12 residues. V shed 6 bases and J shed 7 bases, with 12 bases lying between them. The CDR3, as DNA: TGTGCCAGCAGATCGACGGGGGGTGAAGCTTTCTTT. Protein product: CASRSTGGEAFF.

By sample share, this clonotype is medium-sized (0.01 to 0.1%). Here the CDR3 DNA reads TGTGCCAGCAGCTCCGCGACTAGCGACACCTACAATGAGCAGTTCTTC. This translates into CASSSATSDTYNEQFF. The V gene is TRBV7-2, the J gene TRBJ2-1, with 8 bases aligning to TRBD2. Unmatched junction bases numbered 7, after V lost 4 bases and J lost 2 bases. The CDR3 has 16 residues. Germline V gives CDR1 SGHTA, CDR2 FQGNSA.

This clonotype occurred many times. The chain uses TRBV20-1 and TRBJ1-5; possibly TRBD1 for D (5 bases). The V gene's germline CDR1 is DFQATT and CDR2 SNEGSKA (reference sequence). The CDR3 totals 14 residues. V lost 3 bases and J 2 bases, leaving 11 bases between the germline ends. CDR3 residues: CSARGLRGNQPQHF. The CDR3 DNA sequence: TGCAGTGCTAGGGGGCTAAGGGGCAATCAGCCCCAGCATTTT.

This clonotype is labeled as medium-sized (0.01 to 0.1%). The chain is built from TRBV18 and TRBJ2-2; D uncertain. The CDR3 has 18 amino acids. Trimming pared 1 base from V and 0 bases from J, leaving 15 bases between. Germline V CDR1 and CDR2: KGHSH, LQKENI. CDR3 in amino acids: CASSPLLRRKANTGELFF. Written as DNA, the CDR3 is TGTGCCAGCTCACCACTTCTGCGAAGGAAGGCGAACACCGGGGAGCTGTTTTTT.

The sample holds many counts of this clonotype. The V and J genes are TRBV6-5 and TRBJ2-1, with TRBD2 identical over 11 bases. This CDR3 comprises 15 residues. V lost 0 bases, J lost 6 bases, and 1 base stayed unmatched. Germline CDR1 and CDR2: MNHEY and SVGAGI. The CDR3 DNA sequence: TGTGCCAGCAGTTACTCGGGACTAGCGGTCAATGAGCAGTTCTTC. Translation: CASSYSGLAVNEQFF.

This clonotype came up many times. The J gene is TRBJ2-7, the V gene TRBV5-1; maybe TRBD1 (6 bases). With 0 bases removed from V and 0 bases from J, the gap between germline ends came to 10 bases. Germline V gene data show CDR1 as SGHRS and CDR2 as YFSETQ. This CDR3 region has 15 residues. The CDR3 loop is CASSLARGHSYEQYF. DNA for the CDR3: TGCGCCAGCAGCTTGGCCAGGGGCCACTCCTACGAGCAGTACTTC. Using reference TRBV5-1 and TRBJ2-7 for the parts outside the CDR3, the full variable domain is KAGVTQTPRYLIKTRGQQVTLSCSPISGHRSVSWYQQTPGQGLQFLFEYFSETQRNKGNFPGRFSGRQFSNSRSEMNVSTLELGDSALYLCASSLARGHSYEQYFGPGTRLTVT.

This clonotype was detected ten times or more. The V call is TRBV6-1, the J call TRBJ1-4; D is unclear. CDR3 size: 15 residues. Germline V gene lookup returns CDR1 MNHNS and CDR2 SASEGT. V was pared by 3 bases and J by 5 bases, with 13 bases between. The CDR3 loop reads CASSEGSVQNEKLFF. For the CDR3, the DNA is TGTGCCAGCAGTGAGGGCAGCGTACAAAATGAAAAACTGTTTTTT.